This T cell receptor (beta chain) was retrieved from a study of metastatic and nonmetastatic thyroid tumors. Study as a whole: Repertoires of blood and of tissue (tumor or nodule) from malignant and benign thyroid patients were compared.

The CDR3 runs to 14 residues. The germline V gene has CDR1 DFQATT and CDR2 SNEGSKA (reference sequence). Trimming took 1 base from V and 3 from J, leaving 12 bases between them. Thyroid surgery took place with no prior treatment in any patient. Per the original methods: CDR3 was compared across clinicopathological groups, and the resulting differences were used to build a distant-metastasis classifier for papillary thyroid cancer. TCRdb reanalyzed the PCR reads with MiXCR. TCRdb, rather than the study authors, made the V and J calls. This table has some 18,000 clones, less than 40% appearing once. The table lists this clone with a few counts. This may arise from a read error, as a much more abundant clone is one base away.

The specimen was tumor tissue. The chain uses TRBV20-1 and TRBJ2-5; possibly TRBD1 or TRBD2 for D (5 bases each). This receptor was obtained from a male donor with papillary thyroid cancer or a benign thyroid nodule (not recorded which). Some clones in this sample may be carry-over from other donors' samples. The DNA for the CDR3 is TGCAGTGCTAGAGTCGGGGCATGGGAAGAGACCCAGTACTTC. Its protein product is CSARVGAWEETQYF.